The 9 T cell receptor beta chains below all came from one sample that was sequenced in a study of blood T cell repertoires in COVID-19. Libraries were prepared by immunoSEQ multiplex PCR; TCRdb keeps only in-frame clonotypes and omits some of them. The sample holds approximately 170,000 clones, roughly four fifths seen once. Sequencing was performed on peripheral blood. These receptors came from a man in his sixties with active or convalescent COVID-19.

This clone has a single count. J is TRBJ2-2 and V is TRBV14; a possible D gene is TRBD1 (6 bases). Trimming removed 1 base from V and 2 bases from J, with 11 bases in between. In germline, CDR1 is SGHDN, CDR2 FVKESK. The CDR3 loop spans 16 amino acids. The CDR3 DNA sequence: TGTGCCAGCAGCCAAGCCGGGACAATAAACACCGGGGAGCTGTTTTTT. Protein sequence: CASSQAGTINTGELFF.

The V call is TRBV7-2, the J call TRBJ2-3; 14 bases fit TRBD2. The CDR3 length is 18 residues. Trimming removed 0 bases from V and 4 bases from J; junction bases left unmatched: 6. Germline V lookup: CDR1 SGHTA, CDR2 FQGNSA. CDR3 coding DNA: TGTGCCAGCAGCTTAGCGGGGACTAGCGGGAGTATAGCAGATACGCAGTATTTT. Its translation: CASSLAGTSGSIADTQYF.

The chain has TRBV5-1 and TRBJ2-5; 14 nucleotides align to TRBD2. Per the germline V gene, CDR1 is SGHRS and CDR2 is YFSETQ. J was trimmed by 5 bases and V by 4 bases; bases with no gene match: 13. The CDR3 spans 18 residues. CDR3 sequence reads: CASSLSPRLAGGKETQYF. CDR3 nucleotide sequence: TGCGCCAGCAGCCTTTCCCCACGACTAGCGGGAGGGAAGGAGACCCAGTACTTC.

This clone occurred a few times. The DNA of the CDR3 is TGTGCCAGCAACGCGGGACTAGCGGACTACAATGAGCAGTTCTTC. It yields the protein CASNAGLADYNEQFF. This chain joins TRBV6-5 and TRBJ2-1; TRBD2 matches 11 bases. Germline loops: CDR1 MNHEY, CDR2 SVGAGI. The CDR3 runs to 15 residues. V shed 7 bases and J 3 bases; nucleotides not matched to a gene: 5.

This sequence joins TRBV5-1 and TRBJ2-1, with 8 bases matching TRBD2. This CDR3 is 17 amino acids long. Germline loops: CDR1 SGHRS, CDR2 YFSETQ. Trimming at V came to 0 bases and at J to 3 bases, leaving 8 bases not matched to a gene. In nucleotides, the CDR3 is TGCGCCAGCAGCTTGGCCCCAGGTCTAGCGGGCTACAATGAGCAGTTCTTC. Its protein is CASSLAPGLAGYNEQFF.

This chain joins TRBV3-1 (or the pseudogene TRBV3-2) and TRBJ2-1, with 7 bases that match TRBD1. Germline loops: CDR1 LGHDT, CDR2 YNNKEL (reference sequence). V lost 4 bases to trimming and J lost 3 bases; unmatched junction nucleotides: 6. This CDR3 comprises 15 residues. Here the CDR3 reads CASSRRQGSYNEQFF. CDR3 coding DNA: TGTGCCAGCAGCCGGAGACAGGGAAGCTACAATGAGCAGTTCTTC.

The CDR3 nucleotides are TGTGCCAGCAGTGTTGCGGGAGATAGGGCCTACGAGCAGTACTTC. Its protein is CASSVAGDRAYEQYF. The V and J genes are TRBV25-1 and TRBJ2-7, with TRBD2 matching over 7 bases. The V gene's germline CDR1 is MGHDK and CDR2 SYGVNS. V gave up 4 bases and J gave up 2 bases; unmatched junction bases: 8. The CDR3 totals 15 residues.

V and J are TRBV5-6 and TRBJ1-1; D possibly corresponds to TRBD1 (6 bases). V dropped 0 bases and J dropped 1 base, with 7 bases sitting between them. This CDR3 region has 14 residues. Germline assignment: CDR1 SGHDT and CDR2 YYEEEE. Here the CDR3 reads CASSLVRGNTEAFF. CDR3 coding DNA: TGTGCCAGCAGCTTGGTCAGGGGGAACACTGAAGCTTTCTTT.

The chain combines TRBV29-1 with TRBJ2-5; possible D gene TRBD1, 6 bases. Trimming took off 5 bases at V and 1 base at J, with 11 bases between the two ends. The V gene's germline CDR1 is SQVTM and CDR2 ANQGSEA. The CDR3 extends over 13 amino acids. CDR3 in amino acids: CSVPRGFQETQYF. The CDR3 DNA sequence: TGCAGCGTTCCCAGGGGCTTCCAAGAGACCCAGTACTTC.